The clone carrying this T cell receptor (beta chain) has more than one count but fewer than ten. The CDR3 is 16 residues long. The J segment lost 1 base and the V segment lost 0 bases, leaving 4 bases of the junction unmatched. Germline assignment: CDR1 SGHRS and CDR2 YFSETQ. By 5'RACE template switching, TCR cDNA was produced, with a universal primer site and UMIs added in the process. Via MiXCR, TCRdb re-called the 5' RACE reads, giving one row per CDR3 protein. Of roughly 520,000 distinct CDR3 sequences listed, just over 20% were seen once; the top ten hold about 16%. The source of the sample is a study of T cells after yellow fever vaccination.

V usage is TRBV5-1 and J usage is TRBJ2-3, with 8 bases fitting TRBD2. The sample here was PBMCs, taken 21 days after the first yellow fever vaccination. This TCR was sampled from a man aged 18-30 years who received the YFV17D yellow fever vaccine. The CDR3, as DNA: TGCGCCAGCAGCTTGGGAAGTAGCGGGGGCACAGATACGCAGTATTTT. It yields the protein CASSLGSSGGTDTQYF.